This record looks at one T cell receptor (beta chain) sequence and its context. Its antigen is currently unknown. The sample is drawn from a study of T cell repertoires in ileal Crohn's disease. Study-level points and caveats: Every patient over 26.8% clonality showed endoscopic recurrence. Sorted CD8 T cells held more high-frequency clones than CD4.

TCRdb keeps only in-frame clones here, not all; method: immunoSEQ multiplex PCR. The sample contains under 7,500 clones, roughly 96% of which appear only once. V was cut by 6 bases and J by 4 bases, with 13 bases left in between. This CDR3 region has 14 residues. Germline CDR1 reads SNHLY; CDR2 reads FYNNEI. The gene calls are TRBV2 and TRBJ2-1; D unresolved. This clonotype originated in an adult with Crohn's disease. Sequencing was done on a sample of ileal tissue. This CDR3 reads CASRPSLSYNEQFF. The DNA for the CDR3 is TGTGCCAGCAGACCATCCCTTAGTTACAATGAGCAGTTCTTC. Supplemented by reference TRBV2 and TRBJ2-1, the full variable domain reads EPEVTQTPSHQVTQMGQEVILRCVPISNHLYFYWYRQILGQKVEFLVSFYNNEISEKSEIFDDQFSVERPDGSNFTLKIRSTKLEDSAMYFCASRPSLSYNEQFFGPGTRLTVL.